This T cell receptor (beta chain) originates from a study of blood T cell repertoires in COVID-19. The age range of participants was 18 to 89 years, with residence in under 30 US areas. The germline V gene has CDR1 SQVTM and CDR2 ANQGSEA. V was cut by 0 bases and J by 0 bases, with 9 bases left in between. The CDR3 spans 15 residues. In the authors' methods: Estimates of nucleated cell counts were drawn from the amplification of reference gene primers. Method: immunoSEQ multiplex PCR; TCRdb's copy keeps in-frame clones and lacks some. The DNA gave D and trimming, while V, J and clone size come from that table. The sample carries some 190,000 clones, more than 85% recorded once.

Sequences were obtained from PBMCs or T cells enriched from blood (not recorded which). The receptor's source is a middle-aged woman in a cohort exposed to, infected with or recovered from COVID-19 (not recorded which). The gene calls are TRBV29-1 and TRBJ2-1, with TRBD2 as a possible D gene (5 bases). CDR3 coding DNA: TGCAGCGTTGAAGATAGGAGGAGCTCCTACAATGAGCAGTTCTTC. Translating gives CSVEDRRSSYNEQFF.